Listed here are 12 T cell receptor beta chains from one sample, sequenced in a study of T cell repertoires in cytomegalovirus infection. TCRdb re-called the reads with MiXCR, one entry per CDR3 protein. This repertoire shows roughly 500,000 distinct CDR3 sequences, 11% found once; its top ten account for roughly 10%. The sequenced sample was PBMCs. The receptor set was obtained from a human donor in good health (CMV status not recorded). Some clones in this sample may be carry-over from other donors' samples.

This clonotype was detected many times. This chain connects TRBV6-1 to TRBJ2-1; D ambiguous. Germline CDR1 MNHNS, CDR2 SASEGT. V was clipped by 7 bases and J by 4 bases, with 11 bases between them. CDR3 length: 13 amino acids. CDR3 in amino acids: CASTTPIYNEQFF. CDR3 nucleotide sequence: TGTGCCAGCACCACCCCCATTTACAATGAGCAGTTCTTC.

The DNA for the CDR3 is TGTGCCAGCAGCCAAGTATCCATTAGCGGTCCCAATGAGCAGTTCTTC. This gives the protein CASSQVSISGPNEQFF. V and J are TRBV3-1 and TRBJ2-1; TRBD2 is a possible D gene (6 bases). V lost 1 base and J 6 bases, leaving 16 bases between the germline ends. CDR3 length: 16 residues. Germline V gives CDR1 LGHDT, CDR2 YNNKEL (reference sequence).

The J gene is TRBJ1-3, the V gene TRBV11-2, with D possibly being TRBD1 (6 bases). V gave up 9 bases and J gave up 0 bases, with 12 bases separating them. The CDR3 contains 14 residues. Germline CDR1 is SGHAT and CDR2 is FQNNGV. The CDR3, as DNA: TGTGCCAGTGCACAGGGTTTCTCTGGAAACACCATATATTTT. Protein: CASAQGFSGNTIYF.

The table lists this clonotype with many counts. The genes are TRBV7-3 and TRBJ2-1; perhaps D is TRBD1 or TRBD2 (7 bases each). Germline V gene lookup returns CDR1 SGHTA and CDR2 FQGTGA. The CDR3 length is 15 residues. Trimming pared 5 bases from V and 8 bases from J, leaving 19 bases between. Written as DNA, the CDR3 is TGTGCCAGCAGCCCCACCAGGGGGGAGGGGCATGAGCAGTTCTTC. Translating gives CASSPTRGEGHEQFF. The variable domain in full, with the rest retrieved from reference TRBV7-3 and TRBJ2-1, is GAGVSQTPSNKVTEKGKYVELRCDPISGHTALYWYRQSLGQGPEFLIYFQGTGAADDSGLPNDRFFAVRPEGSVSTLKIQRTERGDSAVYLCASSPTRGEGHEQFFGPGTRLTVL.

This clonotype was counted at least ten times. This chain uses TRBV10-3 with TRBJ2-5; 8 nucleotides agree with TRBD1. The CDR3 contains 15 residues. Germline V CDR1 and CDR2: ENHRY, SYGVKD. Trimming removed 5 bases from V and 2 bases from J; junction bases left unmatched: 7. This chain's CDR3 is CAISWTGRWQETQYF. CDR3 coding DNA: TGTGCCATCAGTTGGACAGGGAGGTGGCAAGAGACCCAGTACTTC.

The V and J genes are TRBV20-1 and TRBJ2-3, with 11 bases aligning to TRBD2. Looked up from germline, CDR1 is DFQATT and CDR2 is SNEGSKA (reference sequence). CDR3 length: 14 residues. J was trimmed by 7 bases and V by 5 bases; bases with no gene match: 8. The CDR3 sequence is CSAETSGEDYTQYF. Written as DNA, the CDR3 is TGCAGTGCTGAGACTAGCGGGGAAGACTATACGCAGTATTTT.

The genes are TRBV20-1 and TRBJ1-2; the D gene is possibly TRBD1 (5 bases). CDR1 and CDR2 (germline): DFQATT, SNEGSKA (reference sequence). V was pared by 3 bases and J by 2 bases, with 10 bases between. The CDR3 spans 13 residues. DNA of the CDR3: TGCAGTGCTAGTGGGGAGGGGAACTATGGCTACACCTTC. This encodes CSASGEGNYGYTF.

The sample holds many counts of this clonotype. The rearrangement links TRBV12-3 or TRBV12-4 to TRBJ1-1, with 7 bases fitting TRBD1. The CDR3 extends over 13 amino acids. With V trimmed by 5 bases and J by 1 base, 1 base remained unmatched. The CDR3 DNA reads TGTGCCAGCAGTGGGACAGAGAACACTGAAGCTTTCTTT. Translation gives CASSGTENTEAFF.

Comment on this clonotype: A read error is possible here, since a much larger clone lies one base away. This chain joins TRBV5-1 and TRBJ1-1, with D maybe TRBD1 (6 bases). The CDR3 sequence is 14 residues long. With 4 bases removed from V and 3 bases from J, the gap between germline ends came to 13 bases. CDR1 and CDR2 (germline): SGHRS, YFSETQ. In nucleotides, the CDR3 is TGCGCCAGCAGCCCGGGACACGCGGACACTGAAGCTTTCTTT. Protein sequence: CASSPGHADTEAFF.

This clonotype was picked up many times. The chain recombines TRBV5-5 with TRBJ2-2; 7 nucleotides align to TRBD1. Losses at the gene ends were 4 bases for V and 5 bases for J; bases not matched to a gene: 8. The CDR3 has 15 residues. The V gene's germline CDR1 is SGHKS and CDR2 YYEKEE (reference sequence). The DNA of the CDR3 is TGTGCCAGCAGCATAACAGGGGTAGAGACCGGGGAGCTGTTTTTT. It codes for CASSITGVETGELFF.

V is TRBV29-1 and J is TRBJ2-7, with D possibly being TRBD1 (5 bases). The V end lost 4 bases, the J end lost 7 bases, and 11 bases lay between the germline ends. The CDR3 has 11 amino acids. Germline V gene lookup returns CDR1 SQVTM and CDR2 ANQGSEA. The CDR3 DNA reads TGCAGCGTTGCACAGGCCTGGGAGCAGTACTTC. This encodes CSVAQAWEQYF.

This clonotype was seen a few times. The gene calls are TRBV19 and TRBJ1-5; TRBD1 aligns across 8 bases. V dropped 5 bases and J dropped 5; count of bases not matched to a gene: 8. From germline, CDR1 is LNHDA and CDR2 SQIVND (reference sequence). CDR3 length: 15 residues. CDR3 in amino acids: CASSARTGRHQPQHF. Here the CDR3 DNA reads TGTGCCAGTAGTGCCCGGACAGGGAGGCATCAGCCCCAGCATTTT.